The source of this T cell receptor beta chain is a study of response to subunit inactivated influenza vaccine. TCRdb passed the RT-PCR reads through MiXCR, listing each CDR3 protein once. The table shows about half a million distinct CDR3 sequences, with about 25% occurring only once. The CDR3 has 16 amino acids. Germline-derived CDR1 and CDR2 are LGHDT and YNNKEL (reference sequence). Trimming left V 4 bases short and J 0 bases short, with 16 bases between. V and J are TRBV3-1 and TRBJ2-7; D gene uncertain. The origin of this receptor is a man aged 45-60 years who received an inactivated influenza vaccine. The material sequenced was CD4+ T cells sorted from PBMCs, taken 5 days after vaccination. The DNA for the CDR3 is TGTGCCAGCAGCCCGGAGATGCCCCCCGTCTCCTACGAGCAGTACTTC. Its translation is CASSPEMPPVSYEQYF.